The TCR beta chain described here comes from a study of blood T cell repertoires in COVID-19. At the level of the study: Acute and convalescent COVID-19 samples came from the United States, Italy and Spain. Sample material is recorded as cDNA or gDNA derived from T cells, B-cell-depleted T cells, or PBMCs.

The V segment lost 4 bases and the J segment 7 bases; nucleotides outside the gene matches: 4. This CDR3 spans 13 amino acids. Germline V gene lookup returns CDR1 MNHEY and CDR2 SVGAGI. The protocol was immunoSEQ multiplex PCR, while the TCRdb copy is restricted to in-frame clones and leaves out a portion. The sample comprises 410,000 or so clones, approximately 90% of which are singletons, and over 1.1% rests with the top ten. This clone has just one count. This clonotype was sampled from a young woman with active or convalescent COVID-19. This chain connects TRBV6-5 to TRBJ1-1; 9 bases fit TRBD1. Sequencing used peripheral blood. The CDR3 coding sequence is TGTGCCAGCAGTTCGGGACAGGGATTTGAAGCTTTCTTT. Encoded protein: CASSSGQGFEAFF.